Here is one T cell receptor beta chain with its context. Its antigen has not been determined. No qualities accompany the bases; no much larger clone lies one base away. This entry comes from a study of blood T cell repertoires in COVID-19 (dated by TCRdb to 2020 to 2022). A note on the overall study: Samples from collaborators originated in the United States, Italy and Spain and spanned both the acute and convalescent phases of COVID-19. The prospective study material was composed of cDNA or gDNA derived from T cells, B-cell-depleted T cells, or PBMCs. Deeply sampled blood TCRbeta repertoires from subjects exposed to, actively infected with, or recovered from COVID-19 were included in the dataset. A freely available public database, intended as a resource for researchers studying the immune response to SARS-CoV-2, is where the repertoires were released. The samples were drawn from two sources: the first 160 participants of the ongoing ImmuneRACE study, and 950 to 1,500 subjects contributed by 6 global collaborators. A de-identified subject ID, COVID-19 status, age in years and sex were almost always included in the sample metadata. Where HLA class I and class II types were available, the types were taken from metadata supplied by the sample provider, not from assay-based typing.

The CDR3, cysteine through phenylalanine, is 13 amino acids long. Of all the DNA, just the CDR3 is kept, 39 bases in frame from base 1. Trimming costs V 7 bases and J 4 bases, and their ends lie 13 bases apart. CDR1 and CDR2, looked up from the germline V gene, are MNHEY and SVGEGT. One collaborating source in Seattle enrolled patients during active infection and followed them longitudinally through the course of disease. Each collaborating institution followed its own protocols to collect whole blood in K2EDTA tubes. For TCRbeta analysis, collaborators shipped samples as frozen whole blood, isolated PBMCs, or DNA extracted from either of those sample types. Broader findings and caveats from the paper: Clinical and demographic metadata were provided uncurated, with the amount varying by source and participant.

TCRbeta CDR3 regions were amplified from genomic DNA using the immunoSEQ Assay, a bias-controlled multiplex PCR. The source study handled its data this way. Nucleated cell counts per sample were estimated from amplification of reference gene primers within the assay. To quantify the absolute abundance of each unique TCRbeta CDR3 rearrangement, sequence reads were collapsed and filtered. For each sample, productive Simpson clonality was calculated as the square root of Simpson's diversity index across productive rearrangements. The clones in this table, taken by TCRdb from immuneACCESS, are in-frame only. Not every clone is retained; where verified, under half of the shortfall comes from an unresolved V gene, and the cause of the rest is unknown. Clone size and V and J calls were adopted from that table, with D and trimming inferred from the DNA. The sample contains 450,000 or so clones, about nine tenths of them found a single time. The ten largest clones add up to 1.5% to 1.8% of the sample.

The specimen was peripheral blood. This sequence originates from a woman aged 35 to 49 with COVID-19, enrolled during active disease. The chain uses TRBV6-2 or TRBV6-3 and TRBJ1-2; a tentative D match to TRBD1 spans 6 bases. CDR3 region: CASNPQGFYGYTF. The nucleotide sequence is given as TGTGCCAGCAACCCCCAGGGGTTCTATGGCTACACCTTC.